This T cell receptor beta chain was captured by sequencing in a study of vaccination effects on CD4 cells after COVID-19. Whole-study context: Peptides at roughly 10 ug/ml and IL-2 at approximately 9.7 IU/ml were added to more than 1.5 million PBMC per well. Study outcomes and limitations: In the study, convalescent patients were few, and early post-infection timepoints were absent.

CDR3 length equals 14 residues. Per the germline V gene, CDR1 is SGHDT and CDR2 is YYEEEE. Trimming took off 4 bases at V and 5 bases at J, with 15 bases between the two ends. Scientists isolated CD4+ T cells after a roughly 9-day culture period ended. Vaccinated participants had no history of SARS-CoV-2 infection and tested negative for nucleocapsid antibodies. The authors exchanged half the medium for IL-2 medium on days 3 and 7. Here immunoSEQ multiplex PCR was the method, and the copy in TCRdb shows in-frame clones only, minus some. The sample includes more than 30,000 clones, roughly 82% seen only once; the top ten take roughly 3%. Concerning this clone itself: Its antigen is not identified.

V and J are TRBV5-6 and TRBJ1-1; a weak D match, TRBD1 (6 bases). Material: CD4+ T cells from PBMCs cultured without peptide, obtained before COVID-19 vaccination. The source is a human donor who received a COVID-19 vaccine. As DNA, the CDR3 is TGTGCCAGCAGCCCGCTCGCAGGGGCAACTGAAGCTTTCTTT. Protein sequence: CASSPLAGATEAFF.